These 6 T cell receptor beta chains originate from one sample sequenced in a study of CD8 T cell repertoires and HIV-1 epitope variants. Assay used: immunoSEQ multiplex PCR; TCRdb lists only in-frame clones, some missing. The repertoire has 4,500 to 5,500 clones, over 50% of them found once; the top ten carry roughly 43%. The antigens for these receptors are not known. The sequenced sample was cultured CD8+ T cells derived from PBMCs. The receptors stem from a male donor with HIV.

The chain has TRBV9 and TRBJ2-2, with D perhaps matching TRBD1 (6 bases). V was cut by 3 bases and J by 2 bases, with 11 bases left in between. The CDR3 spans 15 residues. Germline-derived CDR1 and CDR2 are SGDLS and YYNGEE. CDR3: CASSEGDRNTGELFF. The DNA of the CDR3 is TGTGCCAGCAGCGAGGGGGACCGCAACACCGGGGAGCTGTTTTTT.

This clone was recorded a few times. The gene calls are TRBV30 and TRBJ1-6; D remains unclear. Germline-derived CDR1 and CDR2 are GTSNPN and SVGIG (reference sequence). The CDR3 length is 14 residues. Deletions cut 3 bases from V and 7 bases from J, with 13 bases between. CDR3 DNA: TGTGCCTGGAGGGGTCAGTCAAACAATTCACCCCTCCACTTT. Residues: CAWRGQSNNSPLHF.

The chain combines TRBV7-8 with TRBJ2-7; perhaps TRBD1 as D (5 bases). From germline, CDR1 is SGHVS and CDR2 FQNEAQ. The V end was cut by 6 bases, the J end by 2 bases, with 11 bases between. This CDR3 spans 13 amino acids. The CDR3 here is CASRPTATYEQYF. The CDR3 DNA is TGTGCCAGCAGGCCGACAGCAACCTACGAGCAGTACTTC. The entire variable domain, with the rest obtained from reference TRBV7-8 and TRBJ2-7, is as follows: GAGVSQSPRYKVAKRGQDVALRCDPISGHVSLFWYQQALGQGPEFLTYFQNEAQLDKSGLPSDRFFAERPEGSVSTLKIQRTQQEDSAVYLCASRPTATYEQYFGPGTRLTVT.

V and J are TRBV21-1 and TRBJ1-2; the D call of TRBD1 is as the table states it, not checked on the DNA. TRBV21-1 is termed a pseudogene. This CDR3 comprises 16 residues. DNA of the CDR3: TGTGCCAGCAGGGACAGGGCGGAAATTCCTAACTATGGCTACACCTTC. Protein sequence: CASRDRAEIPNYGYTF.

The chain employs TRBV28 and TRBJ2-7, with D possibly being TRBD1 (6 bases). The germline V gene encodes CDR1 MDHEN and CDR2 SYDVKM. The length of the CDR3 is 13 residues. Trimming took off 6 bases at V and 3 bases at J, with 12 bases between the two ends. The CDR3: CASSPPDSYEQYF. The CDR3 DNA sequence: TGTGCCAGCAGCCCCCCGGACAGCTACGAGCAGTACTTC.

The rearrangement uses TRBV2 and TRBJ2-1; D is uncertain. This CDR3 region has 16 residues. Germline CDR1 SNHLY, CDR2 FYNNEI. V gave up 7 bases and J gave up 0 bases, with 16 bases separating them. The CDR3 loop is CASNPEEDRSYNEQFF. The CDR3 nucleotides read TGTGCCAGCAACCCGGAAGAGGACCGCTCCTACAATGAGCAGTTCTTC.